This T cell receptor (beta chain) was sequenced for a study of OX40 agonist ivuxolimab in advanced cancers. Whole-study context: At 0.01 to 10 mg/kg, ivuxolimab was administered intravenously to patients every 2 weeks. Study-level findings and limits: Which antigen the expanded peripheral T cells recognized is unknown. Both blood CD4+ and CD8+ T cells showed clonal growth by week 6 at 0.1 to 3.0 mg/kg.

The V gene's germline CDR1 is SGHKS and CDR2 YYEKEE (reference sequence). This CDR3 region has 15 residues. The V gene lost 0 bases and the J gene lost 2 bases, with 11 bases spanning the gap. Produced via immunoSEQ multiplex PCR; TCRdb's table is partial and in-frame only. The table shows tens of thousands of clones, with approximately 80% occurring only once. Of note for this clone: What it binds is not known.

The chain joins TRBV5-5 to TRBJ1-2; D ambiguous. The material sequenced was CD4+ or CD8+ T cells sorted from blood, taken in a trial of the OX40 agonist ivuxolimab. This sequence originates from an adult with an advanced solid tumor such as melanoma, head and neck, liver or kidney cancer. CDR3 coding DNA: TGTGCCAGCAGCTTGGCCGGGAATTCCAACTATGGCTACACCTTC. Protein product: CASSLAGNSNYGYTF.